A single sample gave rise to the 25 T cell receptor beta chains below, sequenced in a study of cytomegalovirus exposure and HLA in healthy donors. Researchers ran the PCR with 60 Vbeta and 13 Jbeta primers. TCRdb's table, derived via immunoSEQ multiplex PCR, lists solely in-frame clones and lacks some. The profile shows around 19,000 clones, 84% of them singletons. The sequenced sample consisted of PBMCs. These receptor sequences come from a human donor in good health.

This chain uses TRBV25-1 with TRBJ2-7, with D hard to call. The germline gives CDR1 MGHDK, CDR2 SYGVNS. Trimming removed 6 bases at V and 3 bases at J, with 6 bases between. CDR3 length: 11 amino acids. Here the CDR3 DNA reads TGTGCCAGCAGCCGAGGCTACGAGCAGTACTTC. Amino acids: CASSRGYEQYF.

This sequence joins TRBV4-1 and TRBJ2-5, with TRBD2 identical over 7 bases. The J call may be mistaken, given a closer DNA end match to TRBJ2-7. CDR3 length: 18 residues. Germline values: CDR1 MGHRA, CDR2 YSYEKL. CDR3 coding DNA: TGCGCCAGCAGCCATGAACCCCCAGGGAGGGGAGGCCACTACGAGCAGTACTTC. This codes for CASSHEPPGRGGHYEQYF.

The chain uses TRBV5-1 and TRBJ1-2; tentative D call: TRBD1 (6 bases). The CDR3 has 12 amino acids. Trimming took off 8 bases at V and 6 bases at J, with 14 bases between the two ends. The germline V gene encodes CDR1 SGHRS and CDR2 YFSETQ. DNA for the CDR3: TGCGCCAGTACAGGGATTCAGGATGGCTACACCTTC. It encodes CASTGIQDGYTF.

The chain employs TRBV7-9 and TRBJ2-2; 10 positions agree with TRBD1. The CDR3 spans 16 residues. The trim removed 5 bases at V and 4 bases at J, leaving 7 bases unmatched. Germline CDR1 is SEHNR and CDR2 is FQNEAQ (reference sequence). CDR3 protein: CASSPVRTGGTGELFF. The CDR3 region has the DNA TGTGCCAGCAGCCCCGTCCGGACAGGGGGCACCGGGGAGCTGTTTTTT.

J is TRBJ1-2 and V is TRBV10-2; tentatively, D is TRBD1 (6 bases). The V end was cut by 3 bases, the J end by 4 bases, with 6 bases between. Germline CDR1 and CDR2: WSHSY and SAAADI. The CDR3 length is 12 residues. CDR3 DNA sequence: TGCGCCAGCAGTGACAGGGGCTATGGCTACACCTTC. Translating gives CASSDRGYGYTF.

The chain has TRBV5-4 and TRBJ2-1; 11 bases align to TRBD2. This CDR3 has 18 amino acids. Germline lookup yields CDR1 SGHNT and CDR2 YYREEE (reference sequence). Trimming cost V 2 bases and J 0 bases; bases outside gene matches: 7. The DNA of the CDR3 is TGTGCCAGCAGCTTTGCTAGCGGGGGGCCGAGCTCCTACAATGAGCAGTTCTTC. Translating it yields CASSFASGGPSSYNEQFF.

The rearrangement uses TRBV28 and TRBJ2-7, with 9 nucleotides matching TRBD1. V gave up 3 bases and J gave up 5 bases; unmatched junction bases: 8. Germline V CDR1 and CDR2: MDHEN, SYDVKM. The CDR3 length is 15 residues. In DNA form, the CDR3 reads TGTGCCAGCAGTTTTCATTCGACAGGGGGACACGAGCAGTACTTC. Translating it yields CASSFHSTGGHEQYF. Drawing the rest from reference TRBV28 and TRBJ2-7, the complete variable domain is DVKVTQSSRYLVKRTGEKVFLECVQDMDHENMFWYRQDPGLGLRLIYFSYDVKMKEKGDIPEGYSVSREKKERFSLILESASTNQTSMYLCASSFHSTGGHEQYFGPGTRLTVT.

The chain combines TRBV15 with TRBJ2-5; tentative D call: TRBD2 (7 bases). Trimming took off 3 bases at V and 2 bases at J, with 22 bases between the two ends. Germline CDR1 and CDR2: LNHNV and YYDKDF (reference sequence). The CDR3 loop spans 18 amino acids. The CDR3 loop is CATSSLEGGRRAQETQYF. CDR3 bases: TGTGCCACCAGCAGTCTCGAGGGGGGGCGCCGGGCTCAAGAGACCCAGTACTTC.

The CDR3 DNA follows: TGTGCCAGCAGTGAGGGGAGGGGTGCAGAGACCCAGTACTTC. It codes for CASSEGRGAETQYF. V usage is TRBV2 and J usage is TRBJ2-5; 7 nucleotides align to TRBD2. Trimming removed 3 bases from V and 4 bases from J; junction bases left unmatched: 5. Germline-derived CDR1 and CDR2 are SNHLY and FYNNEI. CDR3 length: 14 residues.

The gene calls are TRBV5-1 and TRBJ1-1; D is unresolved. Germline CDR1 SGHRS, CDR2 YFSETQ. The ends were cut back, 3 bases at V and 3 bases at J, with 6 bases in the middle. The CDR3 is made up of 12 amino acids. This chain's CDR3 is CASSSRDTEAFF. The DNA for the CDR3 is TGCGCCAGCAGCTCCCGGGACACTGAAGCTTTCTTT.

The gene calls are TRBV5-6 and TRBJ2-2; no firm D call. This CDR3 has 13 residues. V was shortened by 3 bases and J by 6 bases, with 9 bases between the two germline ends. Germline loops: CDR1 SGHDT, CDR2 YYEEEE. This chain's CDR3 is CASSSLRAGELFF. CDR3 in DNA: TGTGCCAGCAGCTCTCTTAGAGCCGGGGAGCTGTTTTTT.

This chain links TRBV6-1 with TRBJ1-2, with D maybe TRBD1 (6 bases). The germline V gene has CDR1 MNHNS and CDR2 SASEGT. V lost 6 bases, J lost 6 bases, and 14 bases lay in between. CDR3 length: 13 residues. The CDR3 loop reads CASRIINRDGYTF. CDR3 DNA: TGTGCCAGCAGAATAATCAACAGGGATGGCTACACCTTC.

The chain links TRBV7-6 to TRBJ2-1; the D gene is possibly TRBD2 (5 bases). Trimming took 0 bases from V and 2 from J, leaving 11 bases between them. The CDR3 is 16 residues long. The germline V gene has CDR1 SGHVS and CDR2 FNYEAQ. The CDR3: CASSLAVAPPYNEQFF. The CDR3 nucleotides read TGTGCCAGCAGCTTAGCGGTAGCGCCTCCCTACAATGAGCAGTTCTTC.

The CDR3 protein is CASSGALYGYTF. CDR3 DNA sequence: TGTGCCAGCAGTGGGGCCCTCTATGGCTACACCTTC. The rearrangement joins TRBV9 to TRBJ1-2; weak D call: TRBD1 (5 bases). Trimming removed 5 bases from V and 4 bases from J, with 9 bases in between. From germline, CDR1 is SGDLS and CDR2 YYNGEE. The CDR3 covers 12 residues.

This sequence joins TRBV28 and TRBJ2-7, with TRBD1 matching 10 bases. V lost 8 bases and J lost 5; bases outside the gene matches: 9. Germline CDR1 and CDR2: MDHEN and SYDVKM. CDR3 length: 14 residues. The CDR3: CASLQRDRGHEQYF. CDR3 coding DNA: TGTGCCAGCCTCCAAAGGGACAGGGGACACGAGCAGTACTTC.

The chain links TRBV9 to TRBJ2-5, with 7 bases identical to TRBD2. The CDR3 loop spans 15 amino acids. Germline values: CDR1 SGDLS, CDR2 YYNGEE. V shed 4 bases, J shed 0 bases, and the junction held 6 bases outside the gene matches. CDR3 sequence: CASSSGAQYQETQYF. In nucleotides, the CDR3 is TGTGCCAGCAGCAGCGGGGCTCAGTACCAAGAGACCCAGTACTTC.

The chain links TRBV11-2 to TRBJ2-2; TRBD1 agrees at 7 bases. Germline lookup yields CDR1 SGHAT and CDR2 FQNNGV. With V trimmed by 4 bases and J by 4 bases, 9 bases remained unmatched. CDR3 length equals 16 residues. In DNA form, the CDR3 reads TGTGCCAGCAGCTCAAAAGACAGGGTGGGCACCGGGGAGCTGTTTTTT. This translates into CASSSKDRVGTGELFF. Filled out from reference TRBV11-2 and TRBJ2-2, the complete variable domain reads EAGVAQSPRYKIIEKRQSVAFWCNPISGHATLYWYQQILGQGPKLLIQFQNNGVVDDSQLPKDRFSAERLKGVDSTLKIQPAKLEDSAVYLCASSSKDRVGTGELFFGEGSRLTVL.

Here the CDR3 reads CASSLSWGQADTQYF. Written as DNA, the CDR3 is TGTGCCAGCAGCTTAAGTTGGGGCCAGGCAGATACGCAGTATTTT. The rearrangement uses TRBV7-7 and TRBJ2-3, with D possibly matching TRBD1 (5 bases). The germline V gene has CDR1 SSHAT and CDR2 FNYEAQ (reference sequence). The CDR3 totals 15 residues. Trimming removed 2 bases from V and 4 bases from J, with 13 bases in between.

The V call is TRBV7-9, the J call TRBJ2-3; D perhaps matches TRBD2 (6 bases). The CDR3 contains 13 residues. The V end was cut by 5 bases, the J end by 6 bases, with 12 bases between. Germline lookup yields CDR1 SEHNR and CDR2 FQNEAQ (reference sequence). CDR3 in amino acids: CASSDTSSDTQYF. The CDR3 nucleotides read TGTGCCAGCAGCGACACTAGCTCCGATACGCAGTATTTT.

The gene calls are TRBV30 and TRBJ2-1, with 7 bases lining up with TRBD2. The CDR3 runs to 13 residues. V was clipped by 2 bases and J by 8 bases; unmatched bases: 6. Germline V gene lookup returns CDR1 GTSNPN and CDR2 SVGIG (reference sequence). The CDR3 bases are TGTGCCTGGAGTCGGACTAGAGTCGATGAGCAGTTCTTC. Translating gives CAWSRTRVDEQFF.

The rearrangement links TRBV4-3 to TRBJ1-4; D gene unclear. Germline CDR1 and CDR2: LGHNA and YSLEER. V was clipped by 2 bases and J by 0 bases, with 7 bases between them. CDR3 length: 15 amino acids. This chain's CDR3 is CASSQNSATNEKLFF. The CDR3 region has the DNA TGCGCCAGCAGCCAAAACTCTGCAACTAATGAAAAACTGTTTTTT.

The chain carries TRBV29-1 and TRBJ2-1, with 11 bases fitting TRBD2. The J segment lost 9 bases and the V segment lost 3 bases, leaving 10 bases of the junction unmatched. The CDR3 has 15 residues. Germline V gene sequence: CDR1 SQVTM, CDR2 ANQGSEA. The CDR3 DNA reads TGCAGCGTTGAGGGATTAGCGGGAGGGGATGTTGAGCAGTTCTTC. Its protein product is CSVEGLAGGDVEQFF.

The chain uses TRBV2 and TRBJ1-3, with D possibly matching TRBD1 (6 bases). V lost 2 bases to trimming and J lost 7 bases, with 12 bases between them. The CDR3 is 14 residues long. Per the germline V gene, CDR1 is SNHLY and CDR2 is FYNNEI. This CDR3 reads CASSERGGSNTIYF. The CDR3 DNA reads as TGTGCCAGCAGTGAAAGGGGGGGGAGCAACACCATATATTTT.

This chain uses TRBV12-5 with TRBJ1-2; D unclear. The germline gives CDR1 LGHNT, CDR2 FRNRAP. This CDR3 contains 13 residues. Between the trimmed V and J ends, which lost 4 bases and 4 bases, there was a span of 10 bases. In DNA, the CDR3 is TGTGCTAGTGGTTCCCATCCAATCTATGGCTACACCTTC. This sequence encodes CASGSHPIYGYTF.

J is TRBJ2-2 and V is TRBV11-2; D gene uncertain. Germline assignment: CDR1 SGHAT and CDR2 FQNNGV. The CDR3 contains 16 residues. V dropped 5 bases and J dropped 4 bases, with 17 bases sitting between them. CDR3 sequence reads: CASSLRSFPPTGELFF. The CDR3 DNA is TGTGCCAGCAGCCTTAGATCTTTTCCCCCCACCGGGGAGCTGTTTTTT. Full variable domain (rest looked up from reference TRBV11-2 and TRBJ2-2): EAGVAQSPRYKIIEKRQSVAFWCNPISGHATLYWYQQILGQGPKLLIQFQNNGVVDDSQLPKDRFSAERLKGVDSTLKIQPAKLEDSAVYLCASSLRSFPPTGELFFGEGSRLTVL.